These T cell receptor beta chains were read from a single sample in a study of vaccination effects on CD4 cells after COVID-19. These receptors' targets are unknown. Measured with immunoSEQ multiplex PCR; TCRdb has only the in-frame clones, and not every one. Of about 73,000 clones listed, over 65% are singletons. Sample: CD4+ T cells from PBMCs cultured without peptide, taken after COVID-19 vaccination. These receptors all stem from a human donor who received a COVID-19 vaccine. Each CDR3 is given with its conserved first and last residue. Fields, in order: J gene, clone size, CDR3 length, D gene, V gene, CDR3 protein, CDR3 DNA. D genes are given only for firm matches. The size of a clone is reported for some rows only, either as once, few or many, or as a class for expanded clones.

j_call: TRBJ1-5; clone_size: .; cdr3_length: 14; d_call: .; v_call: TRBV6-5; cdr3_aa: CASRAGRSNQPQHF; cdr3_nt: TGTGCCAGCAGGGCAGGGCGGAGCAATCAGCCCCAGCATTTT
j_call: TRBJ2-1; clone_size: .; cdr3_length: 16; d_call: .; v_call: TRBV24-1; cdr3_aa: CATSDLRQGGPDEQFF; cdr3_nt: TGTGCCACCAGTGATTTGCGGCAGGGAGGTCCCGATGAGCAGTTCTTC
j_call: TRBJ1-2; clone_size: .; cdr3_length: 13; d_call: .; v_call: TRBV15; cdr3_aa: CATSRAMVGSYTF; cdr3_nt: TGTGCCACCAGCAGAGCAATGGTTGGTTCCTACACCTTC
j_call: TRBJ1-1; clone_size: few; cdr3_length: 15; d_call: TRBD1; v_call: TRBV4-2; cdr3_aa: CASSQGDRALDEAFF; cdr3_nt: TGTGCCAGCAGCCAGGGGGACAGGGCCCTCGATGAAGCTTTCTTT
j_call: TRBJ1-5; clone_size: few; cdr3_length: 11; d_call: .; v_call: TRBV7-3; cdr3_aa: CASSLGWPQHF; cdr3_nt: TGTGCCAGCAGCTTAGGGTGGCCCCAGCATTTT
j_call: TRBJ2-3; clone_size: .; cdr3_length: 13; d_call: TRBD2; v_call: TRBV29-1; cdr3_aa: CSVGAGEGNTQYF; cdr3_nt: TGCAGCGTTGGGGCGGGGGAAGGGAATACGCAGTATTTT
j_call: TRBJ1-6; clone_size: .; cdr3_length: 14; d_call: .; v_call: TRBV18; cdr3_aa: CASSPDGGLSPLHF; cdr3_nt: TGTGCCAGCTCACCAGACGGAGGACTGTCACCCCTCCACTTT
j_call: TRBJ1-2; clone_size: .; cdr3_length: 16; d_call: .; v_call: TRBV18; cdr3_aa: CASSPAHSGTGYGYTF; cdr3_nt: TGTGCCAGCTCACCGGCCCACTCCGGGACGGGTTATGGCTACACCTTC
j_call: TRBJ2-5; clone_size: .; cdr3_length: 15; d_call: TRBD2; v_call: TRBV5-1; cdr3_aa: CASSLAGREGETQYF; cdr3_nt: TGCGCCAGCAGCTTGGCGGGACGGGAGGGAGAGACCCAGTACTTC
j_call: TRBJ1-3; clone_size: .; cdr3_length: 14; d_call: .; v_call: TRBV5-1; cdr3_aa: CASSLDRAVDTIYF; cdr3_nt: TGCGCCAGCAGCTTGGACAGGGCGGTAGACACCATATATTTT